Here is one T cell receptor (beta chain) with its context. It lacks a known antigen. Within one base of it there is no much larger clone, and no base qualities were kept. A patient counted as having stable Graves' hyperthyroidism if no progression to ophthalmopathy occurred over 18 months of follow-up. The hyperthyroidism patients were between 18 and 65 years old and newly diagnosed, with a disease duration of less than 2 months. Patients with uncontrolled infections, other autoimmune diseases, pregnancy or lactation were excluded. Diagnoses relied on clinical symptoms, serum thyroxine and TRAb, thyroid ultrasound and orbital computed tomography. PBMCs were separated from 8 to 10 ml of fresh peripheral blood using Ficoll-Paque density gradient centrifugation. Total RNA was extracted using Trizol reagent, and RNA quality was assessed on an Agilent 2100 Bioanalyzer. These data come from a study of T cells in Graves' hyperthyroidism and ophthalmopathy (dated 2019 in TCRdb). Background for the entire study: Peripheral blood samples were taken at initial diagnosis, before any treatment was given. To identify distinguishing TCR V-J signatures, a discovery cohort of about 95 patients was used, comprising 43 with Graves' ophthalmopathy and around 57 with stable Graves' hyperthyroidism. Whether ophthalmopathy could be predicted prospectively was tested in an independent validation cohort made up of some 20 hyperthyroidism patients plus 17 patients who later progressed to ophthalmopathy. The 90 to 100 discovery patients were randomly divided into training and test sets at a 7:3 ratio. Thyroid tissue and blood T-cell repertoires from six Graves' hyperthyroidism patients were also compared in the study. Once sampling was done, hyperthyroidism patients were given methimazole at a starting dose of 30 mg daily, whereas ophthalmopathy patients were given high-dose intravenous methylprednisolone. TCR Vbeta CDR3 sequencing of approximately 140 peripheral blood samples (roughly 43 ophthalmopathy, about 80 hyperthyroidism and around 17 progressor patients) is reported in the paper. What the work shows at the level of the full study, not this receptor alone: Most expanded thyroid clonotypes (frequency above 0.001) were also found in blood, which suggests that blood repertoires may mirror thyroid immune responses. No statistical method was used to set the sample size in advance, and investigators knew the group allocation. A 13 V-J signature model separated ophthalmopathy from stable hyperthyroidism, with approximately 87% sensitivity and 81% to 82% specificity in cross-validation and 80%/75% in testing. During validation, the model predicted progression to ophthalmopathy a median of roughly 7.1 months ahead of onset, with roughly 65% sensitivity and 72% to 85% specificity.

The TCR beta CDR3 regions were amplified from the RNA transcripts. The TCR CDR3 was subjected to a first round of RT-PCR using the HTBI primer set and the Qiagen OneStep RT-PCR kit. Libraries were constructed in a second round of multiplex PCR, after which size selection and purification were carried out. Sequencing of the libraries was done on an Illumina HiSeq2000 using paired-end 100 bp reads. The published analysis was carried out like this. SOAPnuke was used to process the raw data, removing reads that contained adapters or uncalled bases, had a mean Phred below 15, or lacked an exact match to the constant primer or identifier. High-quality paired reads were merged with COPE v1.2.5, and unique nucleotide sequences were defined as clonotypes. Clonotypes were aligned to IMGT TRBV, TRBD and TRBJ reference segments using MiTCR v1.1. Analysis was restricted to V-J combinations with a frequency above 0.0001, which covered 99.2% of repertoires. A TCS score was defined as the ratio of F50 (clonal expansion) to E x V (chaos), with BLOSUM62-based TCRdist applied between CDR3 peptides within each V-J. Welch's t-statistics and random forest reduced some 510 V-J features to about 13, which were used in a naive Bayes classifier (R e1071). The Morisita-Horn index was used to measure how similar the thyroid and blood repertoires were. TCRdb ran its own pipeline on the public reads, namely fastp trimming at Q25 and MiXCR clone calling, and kept in-frame beta chains. Here each entry gathers all rows of one CDR3 protein and keeps the most common genes and DNA. The V and J calls shown here were made by TCRdb, not taken from the authors' results. Here the sample has roughly 840,000 distinct CDR3 sequences; approximately 40% occur a single time. Around 10% of the sample goes to the ten largest clones.

From the germline V gene (reference sequence), CDR1 is DFQATT and CDR2 is SNEGSKA. Trimming at the junction amounts to 0 bases on V and 7 bases on J, and the germline ends lie 19 bases apart. The CDR3 runs 15 residues from the cysteine to the phenylalanine. Just the 45-base CDR3 DNA is kept, in frame starting at base 1. Sequenced sample: blood. The TCR comes from a young man with Graves' hyperthyroidism. This sequence uses TRBV20-1 and TRBJ2-7; the D gene could be TRBD1 or TRBD2, each one agreeing over 6 bases. The sequence in DNA is TGCAGTGCTAGAGATGGAGGGGGGCCCTGGGGGGAGCAGTACTTC. Protein translation: CSARDGGGPWGEQYF.